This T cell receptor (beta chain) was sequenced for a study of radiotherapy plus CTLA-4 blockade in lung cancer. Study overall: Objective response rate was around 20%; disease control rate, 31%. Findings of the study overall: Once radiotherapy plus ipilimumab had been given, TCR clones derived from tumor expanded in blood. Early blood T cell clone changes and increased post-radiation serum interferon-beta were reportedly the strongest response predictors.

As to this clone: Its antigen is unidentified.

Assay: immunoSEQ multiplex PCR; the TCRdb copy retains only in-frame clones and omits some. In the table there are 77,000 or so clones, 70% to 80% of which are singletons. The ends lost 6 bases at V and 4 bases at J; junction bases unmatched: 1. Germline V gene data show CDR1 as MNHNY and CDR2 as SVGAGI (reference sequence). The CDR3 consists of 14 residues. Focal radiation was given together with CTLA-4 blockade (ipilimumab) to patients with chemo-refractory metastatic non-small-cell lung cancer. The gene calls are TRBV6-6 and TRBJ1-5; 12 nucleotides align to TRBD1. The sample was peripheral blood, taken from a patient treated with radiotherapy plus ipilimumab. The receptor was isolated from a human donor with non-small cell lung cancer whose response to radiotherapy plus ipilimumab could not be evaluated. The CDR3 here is CASRGQGANQPQHF. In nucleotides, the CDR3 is TGTGCCAGCAGGGGACAGGGGGCGAATCAGCCCCAGCATTTT.